This entry features one TCR beta chain sequence. This entry is derived from a study of blood T cell repertoires in COVID-19. In the study's own analysis: Quantification of nucleated cells was approximated via reference gene primer amplification. Profiled with immunoSEQ multiplex PCR; TCRdb holds only in-frame clones, not every one. That table supplies the V and J calls and clone size; D and trimming were determined from the DNA. The data hold about 88,000 clones, with about 83% observed a single time. The V and J ends lost 3 bases and 0 bases respectively, with 10 bases between them. Germline values: CDR1 SNHLY, CDR2 FYNNEI. The CDR3 runs 15 residues.

This clonotype originated in a human donor in a cohort sampled during active COVID-19. The sample comprised peripheral blood. The genes are TRBV2 and TRBJ2-3, with D possibly matching TRBD2 (5 bases). The CDR3 DNA reads as TGTGCCAGCAGTGACCCGGGAACCAGCACAGATACGCAGTATTTT. It codes for CASSDPGTSTDTQYF.